The sequence of this T cell receptor beta chain was determined in a study of tissue T cells after allogeneic stem cell transplantation. Study results and limitations: In patients and mice, blood and spleen missed much of tissue repertoire. Shared clones across patients were few; motif clustering revealed tissue-specific shared signatures. Anatomically similar tissues had similar TCR repertoires within each patient. Sampling depth was limited, and the cohort was small and clinically varied.

Profiling relied on immunoSEQ multiplex PCR, and the TCRdb table lists in-frame clones only, not all of them. The sample records roughly 50,000 clones, about three quarters being singletons. The table lists this clone with a few counts. Its antigen remains unknown. Gene names and germline refer to mouse. The read comes to an end 1 residue before the CDR3 does, leaving the germline J gene to fill in the end. Other DNA sequences of this sample code for an identical CDR3. The germline V gene has CDR1 LGHNA and CDR2 YSYQKL. The trim removed 0 bases at V and 1 base at J, leaving 3 bases unmatched. CDR3 length equals 15 residues.

The V call is TRBV2, the J call TRBJ2-7, with 7 bases aligning to TRBD2. The origin of this receptor is a pool of C57BL/6 mice in good health. The specimen was sorted cells pooled from one or two spleens. The CDR3 bases that were read are TGTGCCAGCAGCCAAGATCGGGGGGGGTCCTATGAACAGTAC. It translates to CASSQDRGGSYEQY. The full CDR3 reads CASSQDRGGSYEQYF.